The T cell receptor (beta chain) under discussion was sequenced for a study of T-cell reconstitution after alpha-beta-depleted transplantation in children. This CDR3 has 16 amino acids. V gave up 5 bases and J gave up 0 bases; unmatched junction bases: 7. Germline V gene sequence: CDR1 SGHVS, CDR2 FQNEAQ. During its preparation, the TCRbeta library received unique molecular identifiers. TCRdb analysed the PCR reads with MiXCR anew, one entry per CDR3 protein. The table records 70,000 to 100,000 distinct CDR3 sequences, approximately 12% of them present only once. The chain combines TRBV7-8 with TRBJ1-3; 7 bases map to TRBD1. This receptor was identified in a human donor who donated a stem cell graft to a child with inherited bone marrow failure. This sample comprised PBMCs from the stem cell graft donor, obtained from the stem cell graft. Written as DNA, the CDR3 is TGTGCCAGCAGCGCGGCACAGGGGTACTCTGGAAACACCATATATTTT. This gives the protein CASSAAQGYSGNTIYF.